The sequence of this TCR beta chain was determined in a study of CD8 T cells in ankylosing spondylitis. Quantitative 5'-RACE with molecular barcodes generated TCR beta libraries. MiXCR, applied by TCRdb to the 5' RACE reads, yields one record per CDR3 protein. The profile covers a few hundred thousand distinct CDR3 sequences, with roughly 11% appearing a single time and about a tenth taken by the ten largest. The study's findings and limits: There was a TCR beta motif, made of several highly homologous variants, that appeared characteristic of ankylosing spondylitis blood. Disease-linked clones were reportedly significantly enriched in matched ankylosing spondylitis synovial fluid.

Trimming pared 4 bases from V and 2 bases from J, leaving 6 bases between. The CDR3 length is 12 residues. Germline lookup yields CDR1 SGHDT and CDR2 YYEEEE. At least ten counts were recorded for this clonotype. Antigen unknown. The sequence was obtained from a female donor with ankylosing spondylitis or in good health (not recorded which). Source material: blood, either unsorted or a sorted T cell fraction (not recorded which). The chain is built from TRBV5-6 and TRBJ1-2; tentatively, D is TRBD1 (6 bases). Here the CDR3 reads CASSQGNYGYTF. The CDR3 nucleotides read TGTGCCAGCAGCCAGGGGAACTATGGCTACACCTTC.